What follows are 6 T cell receptor beta chains derived from one specimen sequenced in a study of cytomegalovirus exposure and HLA in healthy donors. PCR primers comprised 60 Vbeta and 13 Jbeta primers. Profiling relied on immunoSEQ multiplex PCR, and the TCRdb table lists in-frame clones only, not all of them. This sample has around 150,000 clones, with roughly 72% found just once. Sequencing was carried out using PBMCs. The receptors here all came from a man aged 40-49 years in good health and CMV-seronegative.

This chain connects TRBV27 to TRBJ2-3; 8 bases fit TRBD1. The CDR3 contains 15 residues. The germline V gene encodes CDR1 MNHEY and CDR2 SMNVEV (reference sequence). V lost 6 bases, J lost 2 bases, and 7 bases stayed unmatched. The DNA for the CDR3 is TGTGCCAGCAGCCCCCTGGACAGGGTCACAGATACGCAGTATTTT. Translating gives CASSPLDRVTDTQYF.

The sample holds one count of this clone. The J gene is TRBJ2-3, the V gene TRBV11-3; TRBD1 is a possible D gene (5 bases). The ends were cut back, 3 bases at V and 0 bases at J, with 10 bases in the middle. The CDR3 loop spans 15 amino acids. Germline assignment: CDR1 SGHNT and CDR2 YENEEA. CDR3 region: CASSLEGASTDTQYF. The CDR3 coding sequence is TGTGCCAGCAGCTTGGAAGGGGCCAGCACAGATACGCAGTATTTT.

The chain employs TRBV5-1 and TRBJ2-5; D unclear. Trimming removed 1 base at V and 1 base at J, with 8 bases between. The CDR3 sequence is 14 residues long. CDR1 is SGHRS, CDR2 YFSETQ, per germline. This chain's CDR3 is CASSLSTLQETQYF. CDR3 bases: TGCGCCAGCAGCTTGTCTACCCTCCAAGAGACCCAGTACTTC. Supplemented by reference TRBV5-1 and TRBJ2-5, the full variable domain reads KAGVTQTPRYLIKTRGQQVTLSCSPISGHRSVSWYQQTPGQGLQFLFEYFSETQRNKGNFPGRFSGRQFSNSRSEMNVSTLELGDSALYLCASSLSTLQETQYFGPGTRLLVL.

V gene TRBV19 combines with J gene TRBJ2-1; 8 bases agree with TRBD2. The V and J ends lost 1 base and 9 bases, in that order; junction bases with no gene match: 5. The germline CDR1 and CDR2 sequences are LNHDA and SQIVND (reference sequence). The CDR3 contains 14 residues. CDR3 DNA: TGTGCCAGTAGTATAGCGGGGGGGCCGGGTGAGCAGTTCTTC. It is translated as CASSIAGGPGEQFF. The variable domain in full, completed from reference TRBV19 and TRBJ2-1, reads DGGITQSPKYLFRKEGQNVTLSCEQNLNHDAMYWYRQDPGQGLRLIYYSQIVNDFQKGDIAEGYSVSREKKESFPLTVTSAQKNPTAFYLCASSIAGGPGEQFFGPGTRLTVL.

The chain carries TRBV30 and TRBJ2-7; TRBD2 matches 8 bases. Trimming took 2 bases from V and 9 from J; bases not matched to a gene: 12. Germline V CDR1 and CDR2: GTSNPN, SVGIG (reference sequence). The CDR3 runs to 14 residues. The CDR3 is CAWSPLGSGGLQYF. As DNA, the CDR3 is TGTGCCTGGAGTCCATTGGGGAGCGGGGGTTTGCAGTACTTC.

The chain employs TRBV19 and TRBJ2-3; TRBD1 matches at 7 bases. CDR1 and CDR2 from the germline V gene are LNHDA and SQIVND (reference sequence). Unmatched junction bases numbered 21, after V lost 3 bases and J lost 0 bases. This CDR3 is 21 amino acids long. The CDR3 nucleotides read TGTGCCAGTAGTATGGGTCTCGCTCTATCCTTGACAGGGCCTAGCACAGATACGCAGTATTTT. It yields the protein CASSMGLALSLTGPSTDTQYF. The whole variable domain, remainder taken from reference TRBV19 and TRBJ2-3, is DGGITQSPKYLFRKEGQNVTLSCEQNLNHDAMYWYRQDPGQGLRLIYYSQIVNDFQKGDIAEGYSVSREKKESFPLTVTSAQKNPTAFYLCASSMGLALSLTGPSTDTQYFGPGTRLTVL.